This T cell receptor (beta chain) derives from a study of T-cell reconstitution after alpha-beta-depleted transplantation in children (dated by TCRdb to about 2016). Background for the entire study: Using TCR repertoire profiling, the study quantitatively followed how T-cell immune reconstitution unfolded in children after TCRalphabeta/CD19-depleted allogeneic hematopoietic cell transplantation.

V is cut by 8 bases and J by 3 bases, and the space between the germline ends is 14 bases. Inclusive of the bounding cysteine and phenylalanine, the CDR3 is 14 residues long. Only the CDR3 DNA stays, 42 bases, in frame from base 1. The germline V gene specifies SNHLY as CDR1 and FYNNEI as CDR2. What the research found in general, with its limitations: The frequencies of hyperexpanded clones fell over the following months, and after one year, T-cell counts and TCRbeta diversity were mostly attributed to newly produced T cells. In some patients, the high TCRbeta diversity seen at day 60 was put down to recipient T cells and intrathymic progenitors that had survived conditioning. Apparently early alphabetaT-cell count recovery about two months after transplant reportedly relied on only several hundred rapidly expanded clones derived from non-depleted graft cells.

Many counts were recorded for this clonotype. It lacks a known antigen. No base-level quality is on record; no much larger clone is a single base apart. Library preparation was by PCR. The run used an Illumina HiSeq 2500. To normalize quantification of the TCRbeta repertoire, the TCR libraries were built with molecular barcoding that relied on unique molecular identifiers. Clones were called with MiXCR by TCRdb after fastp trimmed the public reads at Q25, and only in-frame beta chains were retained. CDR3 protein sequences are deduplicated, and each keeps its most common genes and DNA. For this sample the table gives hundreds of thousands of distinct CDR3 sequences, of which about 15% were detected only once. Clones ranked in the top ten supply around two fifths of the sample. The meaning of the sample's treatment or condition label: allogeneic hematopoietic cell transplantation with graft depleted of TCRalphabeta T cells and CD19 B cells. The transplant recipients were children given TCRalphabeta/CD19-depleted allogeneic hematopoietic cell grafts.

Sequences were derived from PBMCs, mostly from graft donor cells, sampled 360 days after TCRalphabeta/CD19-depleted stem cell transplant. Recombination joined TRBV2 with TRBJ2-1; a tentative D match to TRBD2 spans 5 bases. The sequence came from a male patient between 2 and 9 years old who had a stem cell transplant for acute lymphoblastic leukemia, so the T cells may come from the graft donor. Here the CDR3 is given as CASRGERRYNEQFF. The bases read TGTGCCAGCCGCGGCGAGCGGCGCTACAATGAGCAGTTCTTC.